The 10 T cell receptor beta chains reported below all come from one sample, sequenced in a study of cytomegalovirus exposure and HLA in healthy donors. PCR involved 60 Vbeta and 13 Jbeta primers. Profiled with immunoSEQ multiplex PCR; TCRdb holds only in-frame clones, not every one. The repertoire consists of some 120,000 clones, with 80% occurring once and the leading ten covering under 3%. Sequenced material: PBMCs. The origin of the receptors is a man aged 30 to 39 in good health and CMV-seronegative.

J is TRBJ2-6 and V is TRBV7-2; D is perhaps TRBD2 (6 bases). V was shortened by 1 base and J by 2 bases, with 12 bases between the two germline ends. Germline V gene sequence: CDR1 SGHTA, CDR2 FQGNSA. The CDR3 is made up of 17 amino acids. The CDR3 sequence is CASSLVGGSTGANVLTF. The CDR3 bases are TGTGCCAGCAGCTTAGTTGGGGGGAGCACTGGGGCCAACGTCCTGACTTTC.

This sequence joins TRBV18 and TRBJ1-2, with a weak D call TRBD1 (5 bases). Trimming pared 3 bases from V and 2 bases from J, leaving 13 bases between. Germline CDR1 KGHSH, CDR2 LQKENI. This CDR3 has 15 residues. The DNA of the CDR3 is TGTGCCAGCTCACCGCCTTCGACAGCAAACTATGGCTACACCTTC. It specifies CASSPPSTANYGYTF.

This clone appeared a single time. The V gene is TRBV5-6, the J gene TRBJ2-5; D gene uncertain. The germline V gene has CDR1 SGHDT and CDR2 YYEEEE. The CDR3 runs 13 residues. Trimming removed 0 bases from V and 2 bases from J, with 5 bases in between. The CDR3: CASSLGAQETQYF. The CDR3, as DNA: TGTGCCAGCAGCTTGGGAGCTCAAGAGACCCAGTACTTC.

This chain uses TRBV5-1 with TRBJ1-1, with TRBD1 matching 9 bases. This CDR3 contains 15 residues. The germline gives CDR1 SGHRS, CDR2 YFSETQ. J lost 7 bases, V lost 4 bases, and 11 bases had no gene match. CDR3 region: CASSTGWTGANEAFF. Here the CDR3 DNA reads TGCGCCAGCAGCACCGGATGGACAGGGGCTAATGAAGCTTTCTTT.

The chain employs TRBV4-3 and TRBJ2-1; 11 bases match TRBD2. After removal of 4 bases from V and 4 bases from J, the junction contained 12 bases not matched to a gene. This CDR3 is built from 18 residues. Per the germline V gene, CDR1 is LGHNA and CDR2 is YSLEER. CDR3 sequence: CASSRHPGLAAVYNEQFF. DNA of the CDR3: TGCGCCAGCAGCCGGCACCCGGGACTAGCGGCCGTATACAATGAGCAGTTCTTC.

V gene TRBV5-1 combines with J gene TRBJ2-7; perhaps TRBD2 as D (6 bases). The germline V gene has CDR1 SGHRS and CDR2 YFSETQ. The CDR3 has 16 residues. V gave up 5 bases and J gave up 1 base, with 19 bases separating them. In nucleotides, the CDR3 is TGCGCCAGCAGTCGGGACTCTGACGTCGAATCCTACGAGCAGTACTTC. Its protein is CASSRDSDVESYEQYF.

For this clone: An end of the junction does not agree with germline; a read error may underlie this. The V call is TRBV5-1, the J call TRBJ1-5; D might be TRBD1 (5 bases). Germline CDR1 SGHRS, CDR2 YFSETQ. The CDR3 consists of 13 residues. CDR3 sequence (DNA): TGCGCCAGCAGGGGGGGTGTGGATGGGCCCCAGAATTTT. Its protein product is CASRGGVDGPQNF.

The J gene is TRBJ1-2, the V gene TRBV4-3; D remains ambiguous. V lost 0 bases, J lost 0 bases, and 11 bases lay in between. This CDR3 is 16 amino acids long. Germline V gives CDR1 LGHNA, CDR2 YSLEER. CDR3 sequence: CASSQDNLASNYGYTF. The CDR3 bases are TGCGCCAGCAGCCAAGATAATCTAGCCTCTAACTATGGCTACACCTTC.

The genes are TRBV28 and TRBJ2-7; TRBD2 might be the D (6 bases). V gave up 7 bases and J gave up 0 bases, with 13 bases separating them. The CDR3 covers 14 residues. Germline-derived CDR1 and CDR2 are MDHEN and SYDVKM. CDR3 region: CASTTTGDSYEQYF. As DNA, the CDR3 is TGTGCCAGCACCACCACGGGGGACTCCTACGAGCAGTACTTC. The full variable domain, completed using reference TRBV28 and TRBJ2-7, is DVKVTQSSRYLVKRTGEKVFLECVQDMDHENMFWYRQDPGLGLRLIYFSYDVKMKEKGDIPEGYSVSREKKERFSLILESASTNQTSMYLCASTTTGDSYEQYFGPGTRLTVT.

The CDR3 coding sequence is TGTGCCAGCAGCTCTACAGGGTCCGGGGAGCTGTTTTTT. This translates into CASSSTGSGELFF. The genes are TRBV7-2 and TRBJ2-2; a possible D gene is TRBD1 (6 bases). Trimming shortened V by 4 bases and J by 6 bases, and 9 bases separated the two germline ends. CDR3 length: 13 amino acids. Per the germline V gene, CDR1 is SGHTA and CDR2 is FQGNSA.